In this sample, the clone carrying this T cell receptor (beta chain) turned up a few times. The antigen is unknown. The CDR3 extends over 15 amino acids. J was trimmed by 6 bases and V by 4 bases; bases with no gene match: 8. Germline V lookup: CDR1 SGHAT, CDR2 FQNNGV. A second roughly 7 to 11 cycle PCR used barcoded and J-beta primers. From the 5' RACE reads, TCRdb called clonotypes with MiXCR, one entry per CDR3 protein. Of 1.5 million to 2 million distinct CDR3 sequences listed, around half are singletons. Those donating, healthy Caucasian individuals from Russia, were aged roughly 6 to 90. The data were obtained in a study of blood T cells in healthy people across ages. Study observations and caveats: When one million T cells were used, diversity estimates were thought to be underestimates.

The sequence was collected from a woman between 40 and 55 years old in good health. Specimen: blood. The chain is built from TRBV11-2 and TRBJ2-5; 10 bases align to TRBD2. The CDR3 reads CASSSPSGGAQTQYF. For the CDR3, the DNA is TGTGCCAGCAGCTCACCGAGCGGGGGGGCTCAGACCCAGTACTTC.